This passage covers 27 T cell receptor beta chains from one sample sequenced in a study of identical twins. MiXCR, run by TCRdb on the 5' RACE reads, gives a single entry per CDR3 protein. The sample lists just under 550,000 distinct CDR3 sequences, about 15% occurring once. The same data also contributed to another study, on yellow fever vaccine responses in identical twins.

The specimen sequenced was CD4+ T cells sorted from blood. These receptors originate from a woman aged 18-29 years in good health.

Only a few counts were recorded for this clonotype. The chain recombines TRBV12-3 or TRBV12-4 with TRBJ2-2; 8 positions agree with TRBD1. After removal of 3 bases from V and 4 bases from J, the junction contained 7 bases not matched to a gene. The CDR3 consists of 16 residues. CDR3 DNA sequence: TGTGCCAGCAGTTTCGGACAGGGTGGGGTCACCGGGGAGCTGTTTTTT. This gives the protein CASSFGQGGVTGELFF.

V and J are TRBV12-3 or TRBV12-4 and TRBJ1-2; no clear D. The V and J ends lost 4 bases and 12 bases respectively, with 9 bases between them. This CDR3 is 10 amino acids long. The CDR3 nucleotides read TGTGCCAGCAGTTCGAAAGGGAACACCTTC. It specifies CASSSKGNTF.

V is TRBV24-1 and J is TRBJ2-3; 9 bases match TRBD1. The germline V gene encodes CDR1 KGHDR and CDR2 SFDVKD. Trimming at V came to 3 bases and at J to 9 bases, leaving 15 bases not matched to a gene. This CDR3 comprises 17 residues. The CDR3 is CATSDPGQGKGRGTQYF. DNA of the CDR3: TGTGCCACCAGTGATCCCGGACAGGGGAAGGGCCGAGGCACGCAGTATTTT.

This chain connects TRBV10-3 to TRBJ1-3; D remains ambiguous. V lost 0 bases, J lost 2 bases, and 5 bases lay in between. The CDR3 has 14 amino acids. Per the germline V gene, CDR1 is ENHRY and CDR2 is SYGVKD. The CDR3 nucleotides read TGTGCCATCAGTGAGTCGAGGGCTGGAAACACCATATATTTT. This codes for CAISESRAGNTIYF.

This clonotype was seen only a few times. V is TRBV7-2 and J is TRBJ2-1; 10 positions match TRBD2. J lost 3 bases, V lost 1 base, and 3 bases had no gene match. Per germline, CDR1 SGHTA and CDR2 FQGNSA. This CDR3 is 16 amino acids long. The CDR3 protein is CASSLGPSGSYNEQFF. CDR3 DNA sequence: TGTGCCAGCAGCTTAGGGCCTAGCGGGAGCTACAATGAGCAGTTCTTC.

CDR3 in amino acids: CSARSGRAYNEQFF. The CDR3 nucleotides are TGCAGCGCGCGTAGCGGGAGGGCCTACAATGAGCAGTTCTTC. The V and J genes are TRBV29-1 and TRBJ2-1; TRBD2 agrees at 11 bases. The CDR3 runs 14 residues. In germline, CDR1 is SQVTM, CDR2 ANQGSEA. V was clipped by 7 bases and J by 2 bases; unmatched bases: 4.

This clonotype has just a few counts. The chain uses TRBV7-2 and TRBJ2-7; 8 bases align to TRBD2. V lost 3 bases, J lost 4 bases, and 8 bases stayed unmatched. This CDR3 contains 15 residues. The germline CDR1 and CDR2 sequences are SGHTA and FQGNSA. The CDR3 protein is CASSFAGGPQYEQYF. Here the CDR3 DNA reads TGTGCCAGCAGCTTTGCGGGAGGCCCCCAGTACGAGCAGTACTTC.

This sequence joins TRBV2 and TRBJ2-3, with D perhaps assigned TRBD1 or TRBD2 (5 bases each). Germline V lookup: CDR1 SNHLY, CDR2 FYNNEI. This CDR3 comprises 15 residues. Trimming left V 2 bases short and J 2 bases short, with 11 bases between. For the CDR3, the DNA is TGTGCCAGCAGTGAATATGGGACCATCACAGATACGCAGTATTTT. Amino acid sequence: CASSEYGTITDTQYF.

V is TRBV20-1 and J is TRBJ1-1; the D gene is possibly TRBD1 (5 bases). CDR1 and CDR2 from the germline V gene are DFQATT and SNEGSKA (reference sequence). The CDR3 is 12 residues long. Trimming removed 0 bases at V and 8 bases at J, with 10 bases between. The CDR3, as DNA: TGCAGTGCTAGAGAGACAGTTACCGAAGCTTTCTTT. It yields the protein CSARETVTEAFF.

The V gene is TRBV9, the J gene TRBJ2-1; D perhaps matches TRBD1 (5 bases). The CDR3 sequence is 18 residues long. V was clipped by 0 bases and J by 0 bases, with 16 bases between them. Germline V lookup: CDR1 SGDLS, CDR2 YYNGEE. Written as DNA, the CDR3 is TGTGCCAGCAGCGTAGGTGGGGTAGGGGCCAGCTCCTACAATGAGCAGTTCTTC. Translation gives CASSVGGVGASSYNEQFF.

This clonotype showed up just a few times. This chain links TRBV7-2 with TRBJ2-5; D is perhaps TRBD1 (6 bases). This CDR3 contains 16 residues. The germline V gene has CDR1 SGHTA and CDR2 FQGNSA. V shed 2 bases and J shed 1 base, with 14 bases lying between them. The CDR3 DNA follows: TGTGCCAGCAGCTTATTCCCCAGGGGTCCCCAAGAGACCCAGTACTTC. As protein: CASSLFPRGPQETQYF.

This clonotype has just a few counts. The chain has TRBV20-1 and TRBJ2-5; 9 bases are a match to TRBD2. Germline V gives CDR1 DFQATT, CDR2 SNEGSKA (reference sequence). The J segment lost 5 bases and the V segment lost 4 bases, leaving 5 bases of the junction unmatched. The CDR3 runs 13 residues. DNA for the CDR3: TGCAGTGCTATTAGCGGGAGCCTGGAGACCCAGTACTTC. Amino acids: CSAISGSLETQYF.

This clonotype was found a few times. V gene TRBV4-2 combines with J gene TRBJ1-5; 7 positions agree with TRBD1. The CDR3 consists of 15 residues. Germline loops: CDR1 LGHNA, CDR2 YNFKEQ. Losses at the gene ends were 0 bases for V and 3 bases for J; bases not matched to a gene: 2. CDR3 sequence reads: CASSQEGTVNQPQHF. CDR3 sequence (DNA): TGTGCCAGCAGCCAAGAAGGGACAGTCAATCAGCCCCAGCATTTT.

The gene calls are TRBV11-2 and TRBJ1-1, with D possibly being TRBD1 (6 bases). CDR3 length: 14 amino acids. CDR1 is SGHAT, CDR2 FQNNGV, per germline. The V and J ends lost 5 bases and 3 bases respectively, with 13 bases between them. The DNA of the CDR3 is TGTGCCAGCAGCCCAAACTCAGGGGACACTGAAGCTTTCTTT. This translates into CASSPNSGDTEAFF.

V is TRBV10-2 and J is TRBJ2-2, with a possible D match to TRBD1 (5 bases). V lost 4 bases, J lost 5 bases, and 14 bases lay in between. Germline CDR1 WSHSY, CDR2 SAAADI. This CDR3 is built from 15 residues. The CDR3 sequence is CASSVNRPGTGELFF. The CDR3 nucleotides read TGCGCCAGCAGTGTCAACAGGCCAGGGACCGGGGAGCTGTTTTTT.

The chain is built from TRBV2 and TRBJ1-1; D is ambiguous. CDR1 SNHLY and CDR2 FYNNEI come from the germline V gene. This CDR3 contains 11 residues. V was trimmed by 6 bases and J by 6 bases, leaving 8 bases between them. The CDR3 reads CASRQLPEAFF. CDR3 in DNA: TGTGCCAGCAGGCAGCTCCCTGAAGCTTTCTTT.

This clonotype was counted only a few times. The chain links TRBV28 to TRBJ2-7; D remains ambiguous. Trimming took off 6 bases at V and 3 bases at J, with 9 bases between the two ends. The CDR3 is 12 residues long. The V gene's germline CDR1 is MDHEN and CDR2 SYDVKM. The CDR3 sequence: CASRPTGYEQYF. CDR3 DNA: TGTGCCAGCAGACCCACTGGCTACGAGCAGTACTTC. The whole variable domain, filled in from reference TRBV28 and TRBJ2-7, reads DVKVTQSSRYLVKRTGEKVFLECVQDMDHENMFWYRQDPGLGLRLIYFSYDVKMKEKGDIPEGYSVSREKKERFSLILESASTNQTSMYLCASRPTGYEQYFGPGTRLTVT.

The V call is TRBV29-1, the J call TRBJ1-1; 8 bases fit TRBD1. CDR1 SQVTM and CDR2 ANQGSEA come from the germline V gene. V shed 6 bases, J shed 5 bases, and the junction held 11 bases outside the gene matches. The CDR3 loop spans 14 amino acids. Here the CDR3 DNA reads TGCAGCGTAGATACAGGGGGAGCGCGAACTGAAGCTTTCTTT. The encoded protein is CSVDTGGARTEAFF.

The rearrangement uses TRBV5-1 and TRBJ2-1, with D tentatively TRBD1 or TRBD2 (6 bases each). CDR1 SGHRS and CDR2 YFSETQ come from the germline V gene. V shed 0 bases and J shed 4 bases, with 26 bases lying between them. This CDR3 region has 20 residues. This CDR3 is CASSLGGAPVGGLGYNEQFF. The CDR3 DNA follows: TGCGCCAGCAGCTTGGGGGGGGCCCCTGTCGGGGGATTGGGGTACAATGAGCAGTTCTTC.

V gene TRBV7-2 combines with J gene TRBJ2-3, with unresolved D. Germline V lookup: CDR1 SGHTA, CDR2 FQGNSA. The CDR3 spans 17 residues. V was cut by 4 bases and J by 0 bases, with 17 bases left in between. CDR3 coding DNA: TGTGCCAGCAGCTCTAACTTCGTCCGGGTTAGCACAGATACGCAGTATTTT. It translates to CASSSNFVRVSTDTQYF.

This clonotype was observed at least ten times. Mismatch with germline at one junction end may stem from a read error. The rearrangement links TRBV18 to TRBJ1-1; 7 bases are shared with TRBD1. The CDR3 is 13 amino acids. Germline V gives CDR1 KGHSH, CDR2 LQKENI. The CDR3 region has the DNA TGCGCCAGCAGCCCAGGGGGGAACACTGAAGCTTTCTTT. Its protein product is CASSPGGNTEAFF.

V gene TRBV20-1 combines with J gene TRBJ2-3, with D possibly matching TRBD2 (6 bases). The CDR3 consists of 14 residues. The germline V and J ends were trimmed by 6 bases and 4 bases, with 17 bases remaining between them. In germline, CDR1 is DFQATT, CDR2 SNEGSKA (reference sequence). The CDR3 spells CSAEWLAKADTQYF. The CDR3 DNA reads as TGCAGTGCCGAATGGCTAGCGAAGGCAGATACGCAGTATTTT.

This chain connects TRBV3-1 to TRBJ1-5; 9 bases map to TRBD1. Germline trimming cut 5 bases from V and 0 bases from J; bases unmatched to any gene: 5. CDR1 is LGHDT, CDR2 YNNKEL, per germline (reference sequence). This CDR3 spans 16 amino acids. The CDR3 DNA sequence: TGTGCCAGCAGCAAAGGACAGGGGAATAGCAATCAGCCCCAGCATTTT. Amino acid sequence: CASSKGQGNSNQPQHF.

This clonotype has a handful of counts. V is TRBV12-3 or TRBV12-4 and J is TRBJ2-7, with TRBD2 identical over 13 bases. The ends lost 6 bases at V and 7 bases at J; junction bases unmatched: 6. CDR3 length equals 14 residues. The CDR3 loop reads CASSGTSGIREQYF. As DNA, the CDR3 is TGTGCCAGCAGCGGGACTAGCGGGATCCGGGAGCAGTACTTC.

The V call is TRBV28, the J call TRBJ2-2; tentatively, D is TRBD2 (7 bases). Per the germline V gene, CDR1 is MDHEN and CDR2 is SYDVKM. The CDR3 is made up of 15 amino acids. The germline V and J ends were trimmed by 7 bases and 2 bases, with 14 bases remaining between them. In nucleotides, the CDR3 is TGTGCCAGCACCCCCGGGGGGCTAAACACCGGGGAGCTGTTTTTT. Amino acids: CASTPGGLNTGELFF.

The J gene is TRBJ2-7, the V gene TRBV28; no definite D call. The CDR3 has 13 amino acids. Trimming pared 4 bases from V and 7 bases from J, leaving 14 bases between. The V gene's germline CDR1 is MDHEN and CDR2 SYDVKM. CDR3 sequence (DNA): TGTGCCAGCAGTTCTGGGCCGAACGTGGAGCAGTACGTC. Amino acids: CASSSGPNVEQYV.

V gene TRBV3-1 combines with J gene TRBJ2-1; 13 nucleotides agree with TRBD2. Per the germline V gene, CDR1 is LGHDT and CDR2 is YNNKEL (reference sequence). The CDR3 contains 16 residues. Trimming at V came to 4 bases and at J to 6 bases, leaving 6 bases not matched to a gene. Here the CDR3 reads CASSRGLAGAPNEQFF. CDR3 nucleotides: TGTGCCAGCAGCCGAGGACTAGCGGGGGCCCCCAATGAGCAGTTCTTC.